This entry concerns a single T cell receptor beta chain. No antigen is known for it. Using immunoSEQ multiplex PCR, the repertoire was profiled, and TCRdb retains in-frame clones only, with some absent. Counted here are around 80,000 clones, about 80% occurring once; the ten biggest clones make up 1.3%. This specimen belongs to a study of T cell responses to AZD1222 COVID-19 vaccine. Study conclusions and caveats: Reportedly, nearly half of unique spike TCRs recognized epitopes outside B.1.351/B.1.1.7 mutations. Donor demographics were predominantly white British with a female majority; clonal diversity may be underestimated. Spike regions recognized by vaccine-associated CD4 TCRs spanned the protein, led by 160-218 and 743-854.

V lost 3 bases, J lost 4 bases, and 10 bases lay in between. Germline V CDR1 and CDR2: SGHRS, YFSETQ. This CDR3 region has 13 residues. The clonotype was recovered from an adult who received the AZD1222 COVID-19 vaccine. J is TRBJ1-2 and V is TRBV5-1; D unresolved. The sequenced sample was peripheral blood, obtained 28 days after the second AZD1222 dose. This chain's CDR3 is CASSSITGYGYTF. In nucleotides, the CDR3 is TGCGCCAGCAGCTCGATTACTGGCTATGGCTACACCTTC. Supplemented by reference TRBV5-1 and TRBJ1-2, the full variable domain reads KAGVTQTPRYLIKTRGQQVTLSCSPISGHRSVSWYQQTPGQGLQFLFEYFSETQRNKGNFPGRFSGRQFSNSRSEMNVSTLELGDSALYLCASSSITGYGYTFGSGTRLTVV.